A single sample is the source of the 11 T cell receptor beta chains below, sequenced in a study of T cell responses to AZD1222 COVID-19 vaccine (dated by TCRdb to about 2021). What this sample's time point label stands for: baseline before first vaccination. Libraries were constructed by the immunoSEQ multiplex PCR assay. TCRdb mirrors the immuneACCESS table, restricted to in-frame sequences. Some clones are absent from its copies; in checked studies, under half trace to an unresolved V gene, and the reason for the others is unknown. This sample has about 190,000 clones in its table, and 75% to 90% of those were observed once. 6.9% of the sample lies in the top ten. The material was peripheral blood, obtained on day 0 of AZD1222 vaccination. Receptors were obtained from an adult in good health.

The V and J genes are TRBV5-6 and TRBJ1-5, with a weak D call TRBD1 (5 bases). CDR1 SGHDT and CDR2 YYEEEE come from the germline V gene. CDR3 length: 14 amino acids. Trimming cost V 4 bases and J 4 bases, with 12 bases left between them. Here the CDR3 DNA reads TGTGCCAGCAGCCGGGCGGGGACTAATCAGCCCCAGCATTTT. Its protein product is CASSRAGTNQPQHF. Full variable domain (remainder filled in from reference TRBV5-6 and TRBJ1-5): DAGVTQSPTHLIKTRGQQVTLRCSPKSGHDTVSWYQQALGQGPQFIFQYYEEEERQRGNFPDRFSGHQFPNYSSELNVNALLLGDSALYLCASSRAGTNQPQHFGDGTRLSIL.

This chain connects TRBV5-6 to TRBJ1-5, with D unclear. The germline V and J ends were trimmed by 3 bases and 5 bases, with 21 bases remaining between them. The V gene's germline CDR1 is SGHDT and CDR2 YYEEEE. The CDR3 covers 17 residues. The CDR3 is CASSSYTRLRFHQPQHF. For the CDR3, the DNA is TGTGCCAGCAGCTCGTATACTAGGTTAAGGTTCCATCAGCCCCAGCATTTT.

This sequence joins TRBV4-2 and TRBJ1-5; possibly TRBD1 for D (5 bases). Per germline, CDR1 LGHNA and CDR2 YNFKEQ. Trimming pared 0 bases from V and 3 bases from J, leaving 12 bases between. The CDR3 spans 16 residues. The CDR3 loop is CASSQDLLGVNQPQHF. CDR3 DNA: TGTGCCAGCAGCCAAGATTTATTGGGGGTCAATCAGCCCCAGCATTTT.

In nucleotides, the CDR3 is TGTGCCATGTCCCCTACGGCAGGGGGCCAGCCCCAGCATTTT. It yields the protein CAMSPTAGGQPQHF. This chain connects TRBV10-3 to TRBJ1-5; 8 bases fit TRBD1. Germline CDR1 is ENHRY and CDR2 is SYGVKD. There are 14 residues in the CDR3. After removal of 9 bases from V and 7 bases from J, the junction contained 11 bases not matched to a gene.

The chain recombines TRBV28 with TRBJ2-1; no clear D. This CDR3 spans 13 amino acids. CDR1 is MDHEN and CDR2 is SYDVKM in the germline V gene. The V gene lost 3 bases and the J gene lost 6 bases, with 9 bases spanning the gap. For the CDR3, the DNA is TGTGCCAGCAGTTTCGTCGGTCCCAATGAGCAGTTCTTC. Translated, it gives CASSFVGPNEQFF.

The J gene is TRBJ2-3, the V gene TRBV30; D not resolved. The V gene lost 2 bases and the J gene lost 2 bases, with 11 bases spanning the gap. This CDR3 region has 14 residues. Germline CDR1 reads GTSNPN; CDR2 reads SVGIG (reference sequence). CDR3 region: CAWSTRPFTDTQYF. In DNA, the CDR3 is TGTGCCTGGAGTACACGACCATTCACAGATACGCAGTATTTT.

V usage is TRBV10-2 and J usage is TRBJ2-7; D gene uncertain. The V gene's germline CDR1 is WSHSY and CDR2 SAAADI. Trimming left V 6 bases short and J 3 bases short, with 12 bases between. There are 13 residues in the CDR3. This CDR3 reads CASSHRRHYEQYV. In DNA form, the CDR3 reads TGCGCCAGCAGCCACCGTAGGCACTACGAGCAGTACGTC.

This chain links TRBV6-2 or TRBV6-3 with TRBJ2-7; D unresolved. CDR3 size: 16 residues. Germline values: CDR1 MNHEY, CDR2 SVGEGT. Trimming shortened V by 0 bases and J by 3 bases, and 15 bases separated the two germline ends. CDR3: CASSYSSAIFHYEQYF. The CDR3, as DNA: TGTGCCAGCAGTTACTCATCGGCAATCTTTCACTACGAGCAGTACTTC.

This rearrangement joins TRBV19 to TRBJ2-2; D might be TRBD2 (6 bases). The CDR3 extends over 19 amino acids. Deletions cut 0 bases from V and 4 bases from J, with 21 bases between. CDR1 is LNHDA, CDR2 SQIVND, per germline (reference sequence). As DNA, the CDR3 is TGTGCCAGTAGTATAGATTTTAGGGACGTTGGAGGGACCACCGGGGAGCTGTTTTTT. Translated: CASSIDFRDVGGTTGELFF.

V is TRBV20-1 and J is TRBJ2-5; 14 bases fit TRBD2. Germline V CDR1 and CDR2: DFQATT, SNEGSKA (reference sequence). The CDR3 runs 17 residues. V trimming: 3 bases; J trimming: 0 bases; junction bases outside the gene matches: 6. This chain's CDR3 is CSASGVTSGGDQETQYF. The CDR3 DNA is TGCAGTGCTAGTGGTGTGACTAGCGGGGGGGACCAAGAGACCCAGTACTTC.

The chain has TRBV7-9 and TRBJ1-2; D uncertain. Germline V gene data show CDR1 as SEHNR and CDR2 as FQNEAQ (reference sequence). V was cut by 2 bases and J by 6 bases, with 10 bases left in between. The CDR3 has 13 amino acids. CDR3 residues: CASSLTLFHGYTF. The CDR3, as DNA: TGTGCCAGCAGCTTAACGCTTTTCCATGGCTACACCTTC. Looking up the rest from reference TRBV7-9 and TRBJ1-2 gives the full variable domain: DTGVSQNPRHKITKRGQNVTFRCDPISEHNRLYWYRQTLGQGPEFLTYFQNEAQLEKSRLLSDRFSAERPKGSFSTLEIQRTEQGDSAMYLCASSLTLFHGYTFGSGTRLTVV.